The clone carrying this T cell receptor (beta chain) was observed many times. TCRdb re-called the PCR reads with MiXCR, one entry per CDR3 protein. The table records more than 9,500 distinct CDR3 sequences, around 51% of them present only once. The data derive from a study of tumor-infiltrating lymphocytes in oesophageal squamous cell carcinoma. Trimming left V 3 bases short and J 0 bases short, with 7 bases between. The CDR3 spans 14 residues. Sequencing was done on a sample of esophageal tumor tissue. The chain has TRBV12-3 or TRBV12-4 and TRBJ2-3, with D possibly matching TRBD2 (6 bases). This sequence originates from a male donor with esophageal squamous cell carcinoma. CDR3: CASSFGGSTDTQYF. The CDR3 DNA sequence: TGTGCCAGCAGTTTCGGGGGAAGCACAGATACGCAGTATTTT.